A selection of T cell receptor beta chains follows, all from one sample in a study of radiation and T cells in renal cell carcinoma. This table comes from immunoSEQ multiplex PCR, and its TCRdb copy is limited to in-frame clones, with some not included. The sample holds some 110,000 clones, roughly 80% seen once. The sequences come from blood, collected from a patient whose treatment included radiotherapy and nephrectomy. The receptor set was obtained from an older woman with renal cell carcinoma. Each CDR3 is given with its conserved first and last residue. Each record gives: CDR3 length, J gene, V gene, D gene, clone size, CDR3 protein, CDR3 DNA. The D gene is left open where the match is weak. The size of a clone is reported for some rows only, either as once, few or many, or as a class for expanded clones.

>15|TRBJ1-1|TRBV7-9|.|.
CASSSLGLGNTEAFF
TGTGCCAGCAGTTCCCTAGGTCTGGGGAACACTGAAGCTTTCTTT
>16|TRBJ1-5|TRBV6-1|TRBD1|.
CASSGRQGGLPGPQHF
TGTGCCAGCAGTGGCAGACAGGGGGGCCTACCGGGGCCCCAGCATTTT
>15|TRBJ1-5|TRBV18|.|once
CASSPSGVSNQPQHF
TGTGCCAGCTCACCATCAGGGGTTAGCAATCAGCCCCAGCATTTT
>12|TRBJ2-2|TRBV27|.|.
CASSPSRVELFF
TGTGCCAGCAGTCCCTCGAGGGTGGAGCTGTTTTTT
>13|TRBJ2-5|TRBV4-3|.|.
CASSQDSGETQYF
TGCGCCAGCAGCCAAGATTCCGGAGAGACCCAGTACTTC
>15|TRBJ2-7|TRBV6-1|.|.
CASFTGGGSFYEQYF
TGTGCCAGCTTTACAGGCGGGGGCTCATTCTACGAGCAGTACTTC
>14|TRBJ1-1|TRBV6-1|TRBD1|.
CASSAFRTGTEAFF
TGTGCCAGCAGTGCGTTTAGGACAGGCACTGAAGCTTTCTTT
>16|TRBJ2-2|TRBV9|.|.
CASSVDLRANTGELFF
TGTGCCAGCAGCGTAGATCTCAGGGCGAACACCGGGGAGCTGTTTTTT
>15|TRBJ2-1|TRBV4-2|TRBD2|once
CASSTREVLYNEQFF
TGTGCCAGCAGCACCCGGGAGGTGCTCTACAATGAGCAGTTCTTC
>14|TRBJ1-1|TRBV6-1|.|.
CASSSPQGLVGAFF
TGTGCCAGCAGTTCCCCCCAGGGTTTAGTTGGAGCTTTCTTT
>16|TRBJ1-5|TRBV7-8|.|.
CASSLAPRGTDQPQHF
TGTGCCAGCAGCTTAGCACCCAGGGGTACCGATCAGCCCCAGCATTTT
>14|TRBJ1-1|TRBV9|TRBD1|few
CASSARQGSTEAFF
TGTGCCAGCAGCGCGCGACAGGGGTCAACTGAAGCTTTCTTT
>16|TRBJ1-6|TRBV7-3|.|.
CASSLGLGVYNSPLHF
TGTGCCAGCAGCCTAGGTTTGGGTGTCTATAATTCACCCCTCCACTTT
>17|TRBJ1-2|TRBV27|.|once
CASSLTSRTGSNYGYTF
TGTGCCAGCAGTCTAACGTCTAGGACGGGTTCGAACTATGGCTACACCTTC
>15|TRBJ1-2|TRBV9|TRBD1|.
CASSPGQGAEYGYTF
TGTGCCAGCAGCCCAGGACAGGGGGCGGAGTATGGCTACACCTTC
>13|TRBJ2-7|TRBV27|.|.
CASRKDSTYEQYF
TGTGCCAGCAGGAAGGACAGTACCTACGAGCAGTACTTC
>15|TRBJ2-1|TRBV19|TRBD2|.
CASNSMGGRANEQFF
TGTGCCAGTAACAGTATGGGCGGGAGGGCCAATGAGCAGTTCTTC
>13|TRBJ1-1|TRBV28|.|.
CASSTTPDPEAFF
TGTGCCAGCAGCACAACCCCGGACCCTGAAGCTTTCTTT
>18|TRBJ1-6|TRBV4-1|TRBD1|.
CASSQGFVQGANNSPLHF
TGCGCCAGCAGCCAAGGGTTCGTCCAGGGGGCAAATAATTCACCCCTCCACTTT
>15|TRBJ2-7|TRBV4-3|TRBD1|.
CASSQDFARQGGQYF
TGCGCCAGCAGCCAAGATTTTGCGAGACAGGGCGGGCAGTACTTC
>16|TRBJ1-5|TRBV7-9|TRBD1|.
CASSGQGAEGNQPQHF
TGTGCCAGCAGCGGACAGGGGGCTGAGGGCAATCAGCCCCAGCATTTT
>14|TRBJ1-2|TRBV7-9|TRBD1|.
CASSPGQGNYGYTF
TGTGCCAGCAGTCCGGGACAGGGCAACTATGGCTACACCTTC
>13|TRBJ1-1|TRBV19|.|few
CASSATKNTEAFF
TGTGCCAGTAGTGCGACAAAGAACACTGAAGCTTTCTTT
>15|TRBJ2-3|TRBV11-3|.|.
CASSSPGLLGDTQYF
TGTGCCAGCAGCTCCCCAGGCCTCCTGGGAGATACGCAGTATTTT
>15|TRBJ2-5|TRBV28|TRBD1|once
CASSSLNRDRDPRYF
TGTGCCAGCAGTTCATTAAACCGGGACAGGGATCCCCGGTACTTC
>16|TRBJ2-1|TRBV6-5|TRBD2|.
CASSSWTSGGVNEQFF
TGTGCCAGCAGTTCTTGGACTAGCGGGGGGGTGAATGAGCAGTTCTTC
>17|TRBJ2-2|TRBV4-1|TRBD1|.
CASTGEEGTGLVGELFF
TGCGCCAGCACCGGCGAGGAAGGGACAGGGTTGGTCGGGGAGCTGTTTTTT
>16|TRBJ2-2|TRBV5-1|.|few
CASSLTPVDNTGELFF
TGCGCCAGCAGCTTGACGCCTGTAGATAACACCGGGGAGCTGTTTTTT
>13|TRBJ1-6|TRBV5-1|TRBD1|.
CASSRDRGSPLHF
TGCGCCAGCAGCCGGGACAGGGGCTCACCCCTCCACTTT
>15|TRBJ1-1|TRBV19|.|.
CASLDDHREGTEAFF
TGTGCCAGTCTGGACGATCACAGGGAGGGGACTGAAGCTTTCTTT
>14|TRBJ2-6|TRBV7-3|.|.
CASSSSSGANVLTF
TGTGCCAGCAGCTCCTCCTCTGGGGCCAACGTCCTGACTTTC
>15|TRBJ2-5|TRBV9|TRBD1|.
CASSGTGGWGETQYF
TGTGCCAGCAGCGGGACAGGGGGCTGGGGAGAGACCCAGTACTTC
>17|TRBJ2-2|TRBV10-1|TRBD2|.
CASSGLAGEPNTGELFF
TGCGCCAGCAGTGGACTAGCGGGAGAGCCGAACACCGGGGAGCTGTTTTTT
>14|TRBJ1-3|TRBV28|.|.
CASSFSSSGNTIYF
TGTGCCAGCAGTTTTTCTTCCTCTGGAAACACCATATATTTT
>14|TRBJ2-1|TRBV2|.|.
CASKGRSGGNEQFF
TGTGCCAGCAAGGGAAGAAGCGGCGGCAATGAGCAGTTCTTC
>19|TRBJ2-2|TRBV9|TRBD2|.
CASSVGPGLAGSTGGELFF
TGTGCCAGCAGCGTTGGACCGGGACTAGCGGGGTCCACCGGCGGGGAGCTGTTTTTT
>17|TRBJ2-3|TRBV18|TRBD1|.
CASSILPSAGGADTQYF
TGTGCCAGCTCTATACTCCCGTCGGCAGGGGGCGCGGATACGCAGTATTTT
>17|TRBJ2-1|TRBV7-9|TRBD1|.
CASSPKPDRALYNEQFF
TGTGCCAGCAGCCCTAAACCGGACAGGGCCCTTTACAATGAGCAGTTCTTC
>11|TRBJ1-1|TRBV11-2|.|.
CASSLGAMAFF
TGTGCCAGCAGCTTAGGGGCCATGGCTTTCTTT
>15|TRBJ2-1|TRBV7-9|.|.
CASSFSRGADNEQFF
TGTGCCAGCAGCTTCTCCAGGGGGGCAGACAATGAGCAGTTCTTC
>13|TRBJ2-7|TRBV6-6|.|.
CASRDTGLGEQYF
TGTGCCAGCAGGGATACAGGGCTGGGGGAGCAGTACTTC
>15|TRBJ1-1|TRBV5-4|.|.
CASSQGWSENTEAFF
TGCGCCAGCAGCCAAGGATGGAGTGAGAACACTGAAGCTTTCTTT
>12|TRBJ1-1|TRBV6-1|.|.
CASSTVNTEAFF
TGTGCCAGCAGCACAGTGAACACTGAAGCTTTCTTT
>13|TRBJ1-2|TRBV5-1|.|.
CASSPQYSGGYTF
TGCGCCAGCAGCCCCCAGTATTCCGGAGGCTACACCTTC
>12|TRBJ1-1|TRBV28|.|few
CASSLTDTEAFF
TGTGCCAGCAGTTTGACAGACACTGAAGCTTTCTTT
>15|TRBJ2-1|TRBV2|TRBD1|.
CASSSRDSSYNEQFF
TGTGCCAGCAGTTCCCGGGACAGCTCCTACAATGAGCAGTTCTTC
>12|TRBJ2-7|TRBV25-1|.|.
CASISRANEQYF
TGTGCCAGCATTAGTAGGGCGAACGAGCAGTACTTC
>12|TRBJ2-5|TRBV6-5|TRBD2|.
CASSTSGETQYF
TGTGCCAGCAGTACTAGCGGGGAGACCCAGTACTTC
>15|TRBJ2-1|TRBV25-1|TRBD2|.
CASNGLAGGGDEQFF
TGTGCCAGCAACGGACTAGCGGGAGGTGGGGATGAGCAGTTCTTC
>13|TRBJ1-1|TRBV6-6|TRBD1|.
CAGLGGPNTEAFF
TGTGCCGGGCTAGGGGGCCCCAACACTGAAGCTTTCTTT
>11|TRBJ1-1|TRBV11-2|.|.
CASSLTGEAFF
TGTGCCAGCAGCTTAACAGGGGAAGCTTTCTTT